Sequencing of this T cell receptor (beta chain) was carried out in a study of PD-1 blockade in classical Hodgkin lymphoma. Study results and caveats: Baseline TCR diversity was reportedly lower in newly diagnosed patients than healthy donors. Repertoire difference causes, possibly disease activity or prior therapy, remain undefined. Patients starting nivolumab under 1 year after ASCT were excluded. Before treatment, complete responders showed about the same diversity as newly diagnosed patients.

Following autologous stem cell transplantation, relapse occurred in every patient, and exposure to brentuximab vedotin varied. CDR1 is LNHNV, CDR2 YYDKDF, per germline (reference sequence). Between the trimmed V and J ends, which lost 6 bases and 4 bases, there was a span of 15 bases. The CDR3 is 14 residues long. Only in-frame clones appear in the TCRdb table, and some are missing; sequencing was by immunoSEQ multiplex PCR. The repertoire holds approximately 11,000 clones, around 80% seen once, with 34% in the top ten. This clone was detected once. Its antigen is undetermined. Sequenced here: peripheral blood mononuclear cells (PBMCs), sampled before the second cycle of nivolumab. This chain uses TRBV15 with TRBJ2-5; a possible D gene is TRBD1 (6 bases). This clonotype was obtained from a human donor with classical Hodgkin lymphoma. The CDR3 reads CATRQALGGETQYF. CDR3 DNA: TGTGCCACCAGACAGGCTCTAGGGGGAGAGACCCAGTACTTC.